Below, 9 T cell receptor beta chains from the same sample are listed, as sequenced in a study of monozygotic twins with inflammatory bowel disease (dated by TCRdb to between 2019 and 2020). The library was produced with 5' RACE. Sequencer: Illumina HiSeq 2500. TCRdb reprocessed the reads, reporting each CDR3 protein sequence once and no DNA. This sample's table has entries for about 210,000 distinct CDR3 sequences. 1.5% to 2% of the sample lies in the top ten. The specimen sequenced was blood. The receptors stem from a human donor with ulcerative colitis or Crohn's disease, or a healthy co-twin of an affected twin (not recorded which).

The chain uses TRBV20-1 and TRBJ1-1. CDR3 length: 14 amino acids. The germline gives CDR1 DFQATT, CDR2 SNEGSKA (reference sequence). This CDR3 reads CSARDGAWNTEAFF.

The chain uses TRBV4-1 and TRBJ1-5. The V gene's germline CDR1 is MGHRA and CDR2 YSYEKL. The CDR3 is 15 residues long. The CDR3 loop is CASSQDSGLFQPQHF.

CDR3 residues: CASSNPGRGSYGYTF. The chain has TRBV7-2 and TRBJ1-2; TCRdb's D call of TRBD1 is untestable without DNA. Per the germline V gene, CDR1 is SGHTA and CDR2 is FQGNSA. This CDR3 is built from 15 residues.

V gene TRBV18 combines with J gene TRBJ2-1; TCRdb's D call, TRBD2, is unchecked because there is no DNA. CDR3 length equals 14 residues. Per the germline V gene, CDR1 is KGHSH and CDR2 is LQKENI. The CDR3 loop reads CASRRDSIPNEQFF.

The chain couples TRBV3-1 to TRBJ2-7; TCRdb calls TRBD2, which cannot be checked without DNA. This CDR3 spans 14 amino acids. CDR1 is LGHDT and CDR2 is YNNKEL in the germline V gene (reference sequence). The CDR3 sequence: CASSPGLVVDEQYF.

The V and J genes are TRBV12-3 or TRBV12-4 and TRBJ1-5; the D call from TCRdb, TRBD1, cannot be confirmed without DNA. The CDR3 is made up of 16 amino acids. The CDR3 sequence: CASSLAGTGYEQPQHF.

V usage is TRBV5-1 and J usage is TRBJ2-1; the TCRdb D gene call, TRBD2, has no DNA to confirm it. The V gene's germline CDR1 is SGHRS and CDR2 YFSETQ. The CDR3 has 15 residues. CDR3 amino acids: CASSFGAGLGNEQFF.

The chain employs TRBV27 and TRBJ1-5; absent DNA, TCRdb's TRBD1 call cannot be checked. Per germline, CDR1 MNHEY and CDR2 SMNVEV (reference sequence). The CDR3 runs to 15 residues. The CDR3 sequence: CASSFSRGGNQPQHF.

The rearrangement uses TRBV7-2 and TRBJ1-2; absent DNA, TCRdb's TRBD1 call cannot be checked. CDR3 length equals 12 residues. Germline values: CDR1 SGHTA, CDR2 FQGNSA. CDR3 protein: CASRAGLEGYTF.